A single T cell receptor (beta chain) is shown here with its context. No antigen is known for it. Trimming took off 0 bases at V and 8 bases at J, with 10 bases between the two ends. The CDR3 has 13 residues. Germline CDR1 reads ENHRY; CDR2 reads SYGVKD. The data are from a study of T cell repertoires in aging, cancer and after chemotherapy. Study-wide background: The whole study produced a dataset of several million TCR reads.

Study observations and caveats: No conclusions about immunological memory after chemotherapy can be drawn from the repertoire data. Age-matched healthy donors had significantly more diverse, less clonal blood TCR repertoires than untreated cancer patients.

TCR beta rearrangements were amplified from peripheral blood genomic DNA. A mixed TRB-A/B primer pool amplified rearranged TRB by multiplex touch-down PCR. TCRdb reprocessed the multiplex PCR reads with MiXCR, giving one entry per CDR3 protein. Here the sample spans 3,500 to 4,500 distinct CDR3 sequences, 64% being singletons. V and J are TRBV10-3 and TRBJ1-2, with a tentative D call TRBD1 (6 bases). The sample taken for sequencing was blood. This clonotype was obtained from a human donor with a solid tumor. CDR3 sequence: CAISESGGSGYTF. The CDR3 DNA follows: TGTGCCATCAGTGAGTCAGGGGGTAGCGGCTACACCTTC.